This TCR beta chain was sequenced for a study of early T cells in non-severe SARS-CoV-2 infection. In the study overall: Sequencing targeted bulk RNA from unsorted whole blood, leaving chains unpaired.

Findings and caveats of the study: Using VDJdb, the matching emphasized anti-spike CD8 responses while missing private and CD4 specificities.

Individual cDNA molecules were tagged with unique molecular identifiers. TCRdb passed the 5' RACE reads through MiXCR, listing each CDR3 protein once. The sample consists of 70,000 or so distinct CDR3 sequences, approximately 4.5% of them appearing once. As to this clonotype: Its specificity is not known.

This CDR3 comprises 16 residues. Germline V gene lookup returns CDR1 MDHEN and CDR2 SYDVKM. V lost 3 bases to trimming and J lost 2 bases; unmatched junction nucleotides: 5. The source material was whole blood, sampled at baseline. V and J are TRBV28 and TRBJ2-1, with 9 bases that match TRBD2. The TCR sequence derives from an adult who was a healthcare worker with PCR-confirmed SARS-CoV-2 infection or an uninfected control (not recorded which). The donor label of this sample is uncertain. The CDR3 here is CASSFSSGGPYNEQFF. CDR3 coding DNA: TGTGCCAGCAGTTTCTCCAGCGGGGGGCCCTACAATGAGCAGTTCTTC.